The T cell receptor (beta chain) described here comes from a study of blood T cell repertoires in COVID-19. Across the whole study: Symptom resolution, clearance, or two negative PCRs marked donors in Cohort 3 as recovered. T cells, B-cell-depleted T cells, or PBMCs provided the cDNA or gDNA that served as material.

Participant-reported clinical history was the basis for cohort assignment. Per the original data handling: Researchers report that nucleated cell counts were estimated from reference gene primer amplification. The repertoire was sequenced with immunoSEQ multiplex PCR; TCRdb's copy has only in-frame clones and lacks some. V, J and clone size are those of that table, while D and trimming were read from the DNA. The table has over 200,000 clones, roughly nine tenths seen once. In germline, CDR1 is LGHNA, CDR2 YSLEER. V lost 1 base, J lost 6 bases, and 3 bases stayed unmatched. The CDR3 is 14 residues long.

The clonotype comes from a woman between 45 and 60 years old in a cohort exposed to, infected with or recovered from COVID-19 (not recorded which). V usage is TRBV4-3 and J usage is TRBJ2-3; 8 bases match TRBD2. The specimen was PBMCs or T cells enriched from blood (not recorded which). CDR3 loop: CASSQGAGVDTQYF. The CDR3 DNA reads TGCGCCAGCAGCCAAGGAGCGGGGGTTGATACGCAGTATTTT.